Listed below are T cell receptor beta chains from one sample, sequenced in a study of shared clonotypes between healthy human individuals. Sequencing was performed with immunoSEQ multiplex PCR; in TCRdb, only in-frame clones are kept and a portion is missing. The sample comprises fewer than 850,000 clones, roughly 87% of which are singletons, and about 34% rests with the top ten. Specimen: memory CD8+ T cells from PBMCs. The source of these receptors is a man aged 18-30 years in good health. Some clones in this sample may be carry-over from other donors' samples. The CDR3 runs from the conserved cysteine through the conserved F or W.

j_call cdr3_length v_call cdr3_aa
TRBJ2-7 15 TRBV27 CASGIAGPLPYEQYF
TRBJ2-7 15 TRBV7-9 CASSLGGSHSYEQYF
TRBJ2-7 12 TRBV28 CASFQGPYEQYF
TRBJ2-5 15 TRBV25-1 CATTPPGSEQETQYF
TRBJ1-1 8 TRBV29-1 CSVDDRSF
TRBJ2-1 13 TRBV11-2 CASSAGTRSEQFF
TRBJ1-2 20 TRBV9 CASSAIPGLSPPSLNYGYTF
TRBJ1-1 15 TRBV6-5 CASSYPGQGYTEAFF
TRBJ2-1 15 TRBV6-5 CASSPSLAGVNEQFF
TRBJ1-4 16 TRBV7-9 CASSITQAALKEKLFF
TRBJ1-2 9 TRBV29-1 CSVVDGYTF
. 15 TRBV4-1 CASSTGLAGSYEQYF
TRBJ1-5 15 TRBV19 CASSFVANSNQPQHF
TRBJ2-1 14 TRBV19 CASSTDRGEDEQFF
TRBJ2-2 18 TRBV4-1 CASSLRDREKITSGELFF
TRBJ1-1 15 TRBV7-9 CASSARDRGRPEAFF
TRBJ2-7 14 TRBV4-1 CASRNPVGGYEQYF
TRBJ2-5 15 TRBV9 CASSPEDRAQETQYF
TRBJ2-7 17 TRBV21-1 CASSTRAHGTADYEQYF
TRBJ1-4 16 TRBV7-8 CASSLGTGGSNEKLFF
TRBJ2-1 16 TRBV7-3 CASSQSTSGRYNEQFF
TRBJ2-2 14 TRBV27 CASSPGQGAGELFF
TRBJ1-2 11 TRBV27 CATKSGYGYTF
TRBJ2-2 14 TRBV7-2 CASSFGYNTGELFF
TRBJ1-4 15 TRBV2 CASSEARGKNEKLFF
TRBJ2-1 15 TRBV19 CASSIVRLHYNEQFF
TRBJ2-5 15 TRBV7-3 CASSLTKLPSGTQYF
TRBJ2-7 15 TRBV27 CASSFRRRDPYEQYF
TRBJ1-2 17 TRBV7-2 CASSPPGGAGRNYGYTF
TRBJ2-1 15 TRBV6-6 CASSYLGGPVDEQFF
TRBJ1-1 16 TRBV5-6 CASRHLSRDFNTEAFF
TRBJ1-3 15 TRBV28 CASTVEYDGRNTIYF
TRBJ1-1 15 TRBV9 CASSRRGALNTEAFF
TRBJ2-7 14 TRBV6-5 CASSYVAGGYEQYF
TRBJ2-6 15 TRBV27 CASSLSPSGANVLTF
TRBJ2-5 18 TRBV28 CASSLPGLAGGPRETQYF
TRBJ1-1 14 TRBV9 CASSPLTGRSEAFF
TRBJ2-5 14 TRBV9 CASSVTSGRETQYF
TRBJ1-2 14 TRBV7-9 CASSAHDGNYGYTF
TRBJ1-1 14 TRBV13 CASTGGQLNTEAFF
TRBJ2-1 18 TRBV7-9 CASSTRRLAPENFNEQFF
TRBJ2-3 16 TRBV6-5 CASSYSLVASTDTQYF
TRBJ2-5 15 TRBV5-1 CASSLEDGGQGTQYF
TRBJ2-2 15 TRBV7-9 CASSSQISDTGELFF
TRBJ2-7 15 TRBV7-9 CASSTPGTSAYEQYF
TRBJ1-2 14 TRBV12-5 CASGGTGTAYGYTF
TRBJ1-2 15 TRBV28 CASSQSGVTNYGYTF
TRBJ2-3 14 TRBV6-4 CASATGDEADTQYF